What follows are 27 T cell receptor beta chains derived from one specimen sequenced in a study of blood T cell repertoires in COVID-19. Data came from immunoSEQ multiplex PCR; TCRdb stores just in-frame clones and leaves some out. The sample carries about 200,000 clones, roughly nine tenths recorded once. The sample comprised peripheral blood. These receptors came from a woman aged 65 to 85 with acute or convalescent COVID-19.

The chain combines TRBV3-1 (or the pseudogene TRBV3-2) with TRBJ1-3; D is unclear. V shed 4 bases and J shed 0 bases, with 16 bases lying between them. CDR1 is LGHDT, CDR2 YNNKEL, per germline (reference sequence). The CDR3 has 17 residues. The CDR3 DNA reads as TGTGCCAGCAGCCCCTACCGGACGGGAAGCTCTGGAAACACCATATATTTT. Translated, it gives CASSPYRTGSSGNTIYF.

This chain connects TRBV18 to TRBJ2-5; the D gene is possibly TRBD1 (5 bases). This CDR3 contains 16 residues. Germline CDR1 KGHSH, CDR2 LQKENI. V lost 3 bases, J lost 1 base, and 15 bases lay in between. CDR3 sequence (DNA): TGTGCCAGCTCACCCACGTACAGGACGGGCCAAGAGACCCAGTACTTC. This gives the protein CASSPTYRTGQETQYF.

The genes are TRBV12-5 and TRBJ2-3; TRBD1 aligns across 9 bases. The CDR3 consists of 17 residues. V gave up 2 bases and J gave up 1 base; unmatched junction bases: 7. Per the germline V gene, CDR1 is LGHNT and CDR2 is FRNRAP. Here the CDR3 DNA reads TGTGCTAGTGGTTTGCCGTCCCGGGACAGGGGCACAGATACGCAGTATTTT. Its translation: CASGLPSRDRGTDTQYF.

In this sample, this clone turned up a few times. The rearrangement uses TRBV19 and TRBJ1-5, with 8 bases lining up with TRBD1. Germline values: CDR1 LNHDA, CDR2 SQIVND (reference sequence). The junction had 11 bases not matched to a gene; V was cut back by 3 bases and J by 7 bases. The CDR3 contains 16 residues. The CDR3 here is CASSMTGQGGGQPQHF. As DNA, the CDR3 is TGTGCCAGTAGTATGACAGGACAGGGAGGAGGCCAGCCCCAGCATTTT.

This chain links TRBV6-2 or TRBV6-3 with TRBJ2-1; 9 nucleotides line up with TRBD2. This CDR3 has 17 amino acids. Germline CDR1 is MNHEY and CDR2 is SVGEGT. The ends lost 2 bases at V and 3 bases at J; junction bases unmatched: 8. The CDR3 region is CASSYDASGVGYNEQFF. The CDR3 nucleotides read TGTGCCAGCAGTTACGATGCTAGCGGGGTGGGCTACAATGAGCAGTTCTTC.

This clone was detected only once. V usage is TRBV21-1 and J usage is TRBJ1-4. TRBV21-1 is a pseudogene segment. The CDR3 sequence is 15 residues long. CDR3 nucleotide sequence: TGTGCCACCGCCTCCCCCGTAGCAACTAATGAAAAACTGTTTTTT. As protein: CATASPVATNEKLFF.

V gene TRBV11-3 combines with J gene TRBJ1-6; no reliable D call. V was cut by 3 bases and J by 10 bases, with 13 bases left in between. The germline V gene encodes CDR1 SGHNT and CDR2 YENEEA. CDR3 length: 14 amino acids. In nucleotides, the CDR3 is TGTGCCAGCAGCTTCGACAACGCAGGCTCACCCCTCCACTTT. This translates into CASSFDNAGSPLHF.

The chain employs TRBV5-1 and TRBJ2-3, with D maybe TRBD2 (6 bases). Germline V CDR1 and CDR2: SGHRS, YFSETQ. The CDR3 extends over 16 amino acids. Trimming removed 6 bases from V and 2 bases from J, with 19 bases in between. CDR3 in DNA: TGCGCCAGCAAACCCGGGACTCTCCTCAACACAGATACGCAGTATTTT. As protein: CASKPGTLLNTDTQYF.

This clone has more than one count but fewer than ten. The rearrangement joins TRBV7-2 to TRBJ2-5; 9 bases are a match to TRBD2. The V and J ends lost 1 base and 5 bases, in that order; junction bases with no gene match: 5. There are 15 residues in the CDR3. Germline V gene sequence: CDR1 SGHTA, CDR2 FQGNSA. CDR3 amino acids: CASSLVPRGGETQYF. Here the CDR3 DNA reads TGTGCCAGCAGCTTAGTCCCGCGGGGGGGGGAGACCCAGTACTTC.

This clone was counted between two and nine times. The rearrangement joins TRBV18 to TRBJ2-2; no clear D gene. V lost 4 bases and J 0 bases, leaving 12 bases between the germline ends. Germline CDR1 and CDR2: KGHSH and LQKENI. The CDR3 runs to 16 residues. The CDR3, as DNA: TGTGCCAGCTCACTAAACCTAGTCTCGAACACCGGGGAGCTGTTTTTT. Protein sequence: CASSLNLVSNTGELFF.

In DNA, the CDR3 is TGCGCCAGCAGCTTTGAAGGACAGACCTATGGCTACACCTTC. It is translated as CASSFEGQTYGYTF. V is TRBV5-1 and J is TRBJ1-2; possible D gene TRBD1, 6 bases. Trimming pared 2 bases from V and 4 bases from J, leaving 12 bases between. The germline V gene encodes CDR1 SGHRS and CDR2 YFSETQ. The CDR3 loop spans 14 amino acids. The whole variable domain, remainder taken from reference TRBV5-1 and TRBJ1-2, is KAGVTQTPRYLIKTRGQQVTLSCSPISGHRSVSWYQQTPGQGLQFLFEYFSETQRNKGNFPGRFSGRQFSNSRSEMNVSTLELGDSALYLCASSFEGQTYGYTFGSGTRLTVV.

The chain carries TRBV5-1 and TRBJ1-2; TRBD1 matches 8 bases. V dropped 0 bases and J dropped 3; count of bases not matched to a gene: 4. The CDR3 has 15 amino acids. Germline V gene sequence: CDR1 SGHRS, CDR2 YFSETQ. CDR3 amino acids: CASSLVYRGDYGYTF. CDR3 nucleotides: TGCGCCAGCAGCTTGGTATACAGGGGGGACTATGGCTACACCTTC.

To note about this clone: It may be a read error: a sequence one base away is much more abundant. This chain joins TRBV7-8 and TRBJ2-5, with 7 bases that match TRBD1. There are 13 residues in the CDR3. The V and J ends lost 5 bases and 2 bases, in that order; junction bases with no gene match: 2. Germline lookup yields CDR1 SGHVS and CDR2 FQNEAQ. The CDR3 loop is CASSRDRQETQYF. DNA of the CDR3: TGTGCCAGCAGCCGGGACAGACAAGAGACCCAGTACTTC.

The chain carries TRBV5-1 and TRBJ1-5, with D perhaps matching TRBD1 (6 bases). CDR3 length: 20 residues. Germline V lookup: CDR1 SGHRS, CDR2 YFSETQ. Deletions cut 4 bases from V and 0 bases from J, with 26 bases between. DNA of the CDR3: TGCGCCAGCAGCCCACCAGGACAGTCGCAAGGCGTGTATAGCAATCAGCCCCAGCATTTT. It is translated as CASSPPGQSQGVYSNQPQHF.

The genes are TRBV14 and TRBJ2-7, with 7 bases that match TRBD1. Germline V gives CDR1 SGHDN, CDR2 FVKESK. The CDR3 is 14 amino acids. The junction had 8 bases not matched to a gene; V was cut back by 6 bases and J by 3 bases. CDR3 loop: CASSQTNRGYEQYF. In DNA form, the CDR3 reads TGTGCCAGCAGTCAGACAAACAGGGGCTACGAGCAGTACTTC.

About this clone: Other DNA sequences within the sample encode an identical CDR3. J is TRBJ2-7 and V is TRBV12-3 or TRBV12-4; tentatively, D is TRBD1 (5 bases). This CDR3 is built from 12 residues. Deletions cut 2 bases from V and 3 bases from J, with 5 bases between. DNA for the CDR3: TGTGCCAGCAGTTTAACAGGCTACGAGCAGTACTTC. It is translated as CASSLTGYEQYF.

The chain carries TRBV12-3 or TRBV12-4 and TRBJ1-2, with 7 bases matching TRBD1. The CDR3 spans 13 residues. J lost 4 bases, V lost 4 bases, and 3 bases had no gene match. The chain's CDR3 is CASSYDRAYGYTF. CDR3 bases: TGTGCCAGCAGTTATGACAGGGCCTATGGCTACACCTTC.

The chain uses TRBV7-6 and TRBJ2-1, with TRBD2 as a possible D gene (6 bases). The germline V gene encodes CDR1 SGHVS and CDR2 FNYEAQ. The CDR3 extends over 16 amino acids. V was shortened by 3 bases and J by 0 bases, with 12 bases between the two germline ends. CDR3 residues: CASSFLVGGSYNEQFF. In DNA form, the CDR3 reads TGTGCCAGCAGCTTCTTAGTCGGGGGCTCCTACAATGAGCAGTTCTTC.

This chain connects TRBV7-2 to TRBJ1-1, with D possibly TRBD1 on 6 matching bases. Germline V gives CDR1 SGHTA, CDR2 FQGNSA. V was shortened by 3 bases and J by 1 base, with 9 bases between the two germline ends. The CDR3 runs 14 residues. The CDR3 bases are TGTGCCAGCAGCTTCGACAGGTGGAACACTGAAGCTTTCTTT. Translated, it gives CASSFDRWNTEAFF.

V gene TRBV5-1 combines with J gene TRBJ2-7; 11 bases map to TRBD2. The ends lost 6 bases at V and 0 bases at J; junction bases unmatched: 8. Per germline, CDR1 SGHRS and CDR2 YFSETQ. CDR3 length: 16 residues. CDR3 sequence (DNA): TGCGCCAGCACACCTACCACTAGCGGGAGCTCCTACGAGCAGTACTTC. Translation: CASTPTTSGSSYEQYF.

This clone was seen only once. V is TRBV6-6 and J is TRBJ2-7; TRBD1 matches 7 bases. Germline CDR1 and CDR2: MNHNY and SVGAGI (reference sequence). J was trimmed by 0 bases and V by 5 bases; bases with no gene match: 7. There are 15 residues in the CDR3. CDR3 DNA: TGTGCCAGCAGTCGACAGGGCACCCACTCCTACGAGCAGTACTTC. Its translation: CASSRQGTHSYEQYF.

This chain joins TRBV20-1 and TRBJ2-7; perhaps TRBD2 as D (6 bases). The V and J ends lost 3 bases and 0 bases respectively, with 15 bases between them. The CDR3 has 15 residues. Germline lookup yields CDR1 DFQATT and CDR2 SNEGSKA (reference sequence). The CDR3 spells CSASSGGLSSYEQYF. The DNA of the CDR3 is TGCAGTGCTAGTAGCGGCGGGCTCAGCTCCTACGAGCAGTACTTC.

This chain joins TRBV7-6 and TRBJ2-1, with TRBD2 matching 9 bases. This CDR3 is 18 amino acids long. Germline-derived CDR1 and CDR2 are SGHVS and FNYEAQ. V lost 1 base to trimming and J lost 2 bases; unmatched junction nucleotides: 9. The CDR3 sequence: CASSLDRGGRVTYNEQFF. For the CDR3, the DNA is TGTGCCAGCAGCTTAGACAGGGGCGGGAGGGTTACCTACAATGAGCAGTTCTTC.

J is TRBJ2-5 and V is TRBV24-1; possible D gene TRBD1, 5 bases. This CDR3 is built from 16 residues. Trimming pared 0 bases from V and 4 bases from J, leaving 14 bases between. Germline V lookup: CDR1 KGHDR, CDR2 SFDVKD. CDR3 DNA: TGTGCCACCAGTGATTTGAGGGGCGTGGGTTTAGAGACCCAGTACTTC. This codes for CATSDLRGVGLETQYF.

The chain has TRBV11-3 and TRBJ2-1; 8 bases agree with TRBD1. Trimming at V came to 3 bases and at J to 12 bases, leaving 4 bases not matched to a gene. The CDR3 sequence is 12 residues long. Germline V gene lookup returns CDR1 SGHNT and CDR2 YENEEA. CDR3 nucleotides: TGTGCCAGCAGCTTGAACAGGGGGGTGCAGTTCTTC. Translating it yields CASSLNRGVQFF.

The chain joins TRBV6-5 to TRBJ2-2; a possible D gene is TRBD2 (6 bases). Trimming shortened V by 3 bases and J by 8 bases, and 7 bases separated the two germline ends. CDR3 length: 12 amino acids. Germline V gene lookup returns CDR1 MNHEY and CDR2 SVGAGI. CDR3 residues: CASSYRGGELFF. CDR3 nucleotides: TGTGCCAGCAGTTATCGGGGGGGGGAGCTGTTTTTT.

The V and J genes are TRBV27 and TRBJ2-7, with D tentatively TRBD1 (8 bases). Germline-derived CDR1 and CDR2 are MNHEY and SMNVEV (reference sequence). The CDR3 is 17 residues long. V lost 5 bases to trimming and J lost 0 bases, with 20 bases between them. The CDR3 nucleotides are TGTGCCAGCAGTAGGACAGGGAGGCTAGCGGACTCCTACGAGCAGTACTTC. Its translation: CASSRTGRLADSYEQYF.